These 22 T cell receptor beta chains originate from one sample sequenced in a study of T cells after yellow fever vaccination. TCRdb called the 5' RACE reads again in MiXCR, with one record for every CDR3 protein. The sample yields under 400,000 distinct CDR3 sequences, around 10% seen once. Specimen: PBMCs, collected on the day of the first yellow fever vaccination. These receptors were collected from a young man who received the YFV17D yellow fever vaccine.

This sequence joins TRBV20-1 and TRBJ1-2, with TRBD1 matching over 11 bases. There are 15 residues in the CDR3. Germline values: CDR1 DFQATT, CDR2 SNEGSKA (reference sequence). V lost 6 bases to trimming and J lost 4 bases; unmatched junction nucleotides: 10. DNA of the CDR3: TGCAGTGCCCAACCCGGGACAGGGGGGCCCTATGGCTACACCTTC. Amino acids: CSAQPGTGGPYGYTF.

CDR3 loop: CASSLEAPRRDTQYF. DNA of the CDR3: TGTGCCAGCAGCTTGGAGGCCCCGCGGCGGGATACGCAGTATTTT. The chain combines TRBV6-1 with TRBJ2-3; D perhaps matches TRBD2 (5 bases). Germline CDR1 and CDR2: MNHNS and SASEGT. The length of the CDR3 is 15 residues. V was shortened by 6 bases and J by 6 bases, with 19 bases between the two germline ends.

This rearrangement joins TRBV2 to TRBJ2-1; TRBD2 matches at 7 bases. Germline CDR1 and CDR2: SNHLY and FYNNEI. Trimming at V came to 1 base and at J to 7 bases, leaving 10 bases not matched to a gene. The CDR3 consists of 16 residues. This CDR3 is CASSEGVGGVNNEQFF. Written as DNA, the CDR3 is TGTGCCAGCAGTGAAGGAGTGGGAGGGGTAAATAATGAGCAGTTCTTC.

There are a few counts of this clonotype. The chain combines TRBV28 with TRBJ2-1; a possible D gene is TRBD1 (5 bases). This CDR3 is built from 16 residues. V dropped 6 bases and J dropped 4 bases, with 19 bases sitting between them. Germline CDR1 and CDR2: MDHEN and SYDVKM. This chain's CDR3 is CASRTTPRQFYNEQFF. The CDR3 nucleotides read TGTGCCAGCAGGACCACCCCGAGACAGTTTTACAATGAGCAGTTCTTC.

This clonotype was found many times. The chain has TRBV5-1 and TRBJ2-5; D not resolved. From germline, CDR1 is SGHRS and CDR2 YFSETQ. This CDR3 comprises 14 residues. V was clipped by 0 bases and J by 1 base, with 7 bases between them. CDR3 nucleotides: TGCGCCAGCAGCTTGGGAAGTACCCAAGAGACCCAGTACTTC. Protein sequence: CASSLGSTQETQYF.

This clonotype was found a few times. V is TRBV4-1 and J is TRBJ2-5; D is undetermined. Trimming took off 4 bases at V and 2 bases at J, with 17 bases between the two ends. Germline CDR1 is MGHRA and CDR2 is YSYEKL. This CDR3 is 16 amino acids long. The CDR3 reads CASSRPPGGAQETQYF. The CDR3 nucleotides read TGCGCCAGCAGCCGGCCGCCTGGCGGAGCACAAGAGACCCAGTACTTC.

Only a few counts were recorded for this clonotype. The chain is built from TRBV7-9 and TRBJ2-7; 7 positions agree with TRBD1. Trimming took 3 bases from V and 3 from J; bases not matched to a gene: 2. The CDR3 covers 13 residues. The germline gives CDR1 SEHNR, CDR2 FQNEAQ (reference sequence). CDR3 coding DNA: TGTGCCAGCAGCTTCCGACAGGGCTACGAGCAGTACGTC. This sequence encodes CASSFRQGYEQYV.

The V and J genes are TRBV15 and TRBJ1-1; TRBD1 agrees at 11 bases. J lost 4 bases, V lost 2 bases, and 9 bases had no gene match. This CDR3 contains 17 residues. The germline CDR1 and CDR2 sequences are LNHNV and YYDKDF (reference sequence). CDR3 protein: CATSRPDRGPPLTEAFF. CDR3 in DNA: TGTGCCACCAGCAGACCGGACAGGGGGCCCCCTCTCACTGAAGCTTTCTTT. Variable domain in full (rest from reference TRBV15 and TRBJ1-1): DAMVIQNPRYQVTQFGKPVTLSCSQTLNHNVMYWYQQKSSQAPKLLFHYYDKDFNNEADTPDNFQSRRPNTSFCFLDIRSPGLGDTAMYLCATSRPDRGPPLTEAFFGQGTRLTVV.

The table lists this clonotype with many counts. The V call is TRBV11-2, the J call TRBJ2-5, with 9 bases matching TRBD2. The V gene end was trimmed by 5 bases and the J gene end by 2 bases; junction bases not matched to a gene: 15. The length of the CDR3 is 18 residues. Germline V gives CDR1 SGHAT, CDR2 FQNNGV. The CDR3 is CASSRGYSGGITQETQYF. CDR3 DNA sequence: TGTGCCAGCAGCCGAGGGTACAGCGGGGGGATCACTCAAGAGACCCAGTACTTC.

The chain links TRBV20-1 to TRBJ1-5, with 10 bases lining up with TRBD1. V gave up 3 bases and J gave up 6 bases; unmatched junction bases: 5. CDR3 length: 14 amino acids. Germline V lookup: CDR1 DFQATT, CDR2 SNEGSKA (reference sequence). The CDR3, as DNA: TGCAGTGCTAGCGGACAGGGGGTGGTTCAGCCCCAGCATTTT. The encoded protein is CSASGQGVVQPQHF.

This clonotype was counted only a few times. The CDR3 loop reads CASSVGVRGQEKLFF. CDR3 nucleotides: TGTGCCAGCAGCGTAGGGGTCAGGGGGCAAGAAAAACTGTTTTTT. The V and J genes are TRBV9 and TRBJ1-4, with TRBD1 identical over 8 bases. V lost 0 bases and J lost 8; bases outside the gene matches: 6. Germline V gives CDR1 SGDLS, CDR2 YYNGEE. CDR3 length: 15 residues. The variable domain in full, with the rest retrieved from reference TRBV9 and TRBJ1-4, is DSGVTQTPKHLITATGQRVTLRCSPRSGDLSVYWYQQSLDQGLQFLIQYYNGEERAKGNILERFSAQQFPDLHSELNLSSLELGDSALYFCASSVGVRGQEKLFFGSGTQLSVL.

This clonotype showed up just a few times. The chain uses TRBV2 and TRBJ2-2; 8 nucleotides match TRBD2. J was trimmed by 5 bases and V by 9 bases; bases with no gene match: 14. Germline CDR1 is SNHLY and CDR2 is FYNNEI. This CDR3 is 16 amino acids long. CDR3 nucleotides: TGTGCCAGTGTCCGCCACACGGGGGGGGGGACCGGGGAGCTGTTTTTT. Translated: CASVRHTGGGTGELFF.

The CDR3 DNA is TGTGCCAGCAGCTTGGGCTTCGGGACAGAAACCTACGAGCAGTACTTC. Translation: CASSLGFGTETYEQYF. The chain combines TRBV5-6 with TRBJ2-7; 7 nucleotides line up with TRBD1. The V segment lost 0 bases and the J segment 2 bases; nucleotides outside the gene matches: 8. Germline V gene sequence: CDR1 SGHDT, CDR2 YYEEEE. The CDR3 is 16 amino acids.

The J gene is TRBJ2-7, the V gene TRBV5-4, with 10 bases identical to TRBD2. The CDR3 has 15 residues. After removal of 4 bases from V and 4 bases from J, the junction contained 8 bases not matched to a gene. The V gene's germline CDR1 is SGHNT and CDR2 YYREEE (reference sequence). The CDR3 spells CASSLSGGDLYEQYV. As DNA, the CDR3 is TGTGCCAGCAGCCTCAGCGGGGGGGATCTATACGAGCAGTACGTC.

This clonotype occurred many times. The V and J genes are TRBV25-1 and TRBJ2-1, with D maybe TRBD1 (6 bases). CDR3 length: 15 amino acids. Germline V gives CDR1 MGHDK, CDR2 SYGVNS. With 6 bases removed from V and 1 base from J, the gap between germline ends came to 13 bases. The CDR3 DNA is TGTGCCAGCAGCGCTGACAGGAGATCCTACAATGAGCAGTTCTTC. This gives the protein CASSADRRSYNEQFF. The variable domain in full, completed from reference TRBV25-1 and TRBJ2-1, reads EADIYQTPRYLVIGTGKKITLECSQTMGHDKMYWYQQDPGMELHLIHYSYGVNSTEKGDLSSESTVSRIRTEHFPLTLESARPSHTSQYLCASSADRRSYNEQFFGPGTRLTVL.

The V and J genes are TRBV11-2 and TRBJ2-7, with a tentative D call TRBD2 (5 bases). The CDR3 has 13 residues. V dropped 6 bases and J dropped 9 bases, with 18 bases sitting between them. The germline CDR1 and CDR2 sequences are SGHAT and FQNNGV. The CDR3 nucleotides are TGTGCCAGCAGTACTAGATGGAGCGAGGGGCAGTACTTC. Translating gives CASSTRWSEGQYF.

This clonotype was observed a few times. The J gene is TRBJ2-7, the V gene TRBV5-1; TRBD1 might be the D (5 bases). The V gene lost 0 bases and the J gene lost 6 bases, with 13 bases spanning the gap. Looked up from germline, CDR1 is SGHRS and CDR2 is YFSETQ. The CDR3 has 14 amino acids. This CDR3 is CASSLESGRREQYF. Written as DNA, the CDR3 is TGCGCCAGCAGCTTGGAATCAGGGCGGCGCGAGCAGTACTTC.

This clonotype turned up a few times. J is TRBJ2-7 and V is TRBV18; 8 bases match TRBD2. CDR1 and CDR2 from the germline V gene are KGHSH and LQKENI. CDR3 size: 15 residues. J was trimmed by 0 bases and V by 3 bases; bases with no gene match: 4. CDR3 residues: CASSPHSGASYEQYV. Written as DNA, the CDR3 is TGTGCCAGCTCACCGCATAGCGGGGCCTCCTACGAGCAGTACGTC.

The genes are TRBV15 and TRBJ2-1; D is perhaps TRBD2 (6 bases). CDR3 size: 17 residues. Germline V CDR1 and CDR2: LNHNV, YYDKDF (reference sequence). V dropped 0 bases and J dropped 0 bases, with 12 bases sitting between them. In DNA form, the CDR3 reads TGTGCCACCAGCAGAGATCGGGGGACGAGCTCCTACAATGAGCAGTTCTTC. This codes for CATSRDRGTSSYNEQFF.

CDR3 sequence: CSAIQGGNQPQHF. CDR3 in DNA: TGCAGTGCTATACAAGGCGGCAATCAGCCCCAGCATTTT. This chain connects TRBV20-1 to TRBJ1-5, with D unresolved. The germline gives CDR1 DFQATT, CDR2 SNEGSKA (reference sequence). The CDR3 is 13 residues long. V gave up 4 bases and J gave up 2 bases, with 9 bases separating them.

This rearrangement joins TRBV19 to TRBJ2-5; no definite D call. The germline CDR1 and CDR2 sequences are LNHDA and SQIVND (reference sequence). The length of the CDR3 is 14 residues. The ends were cut back, 3 bases at V and 2 bases at J, with 10 bases in the middle. CDR3 residues: CASSIPLRQETQYF. As DNA, the CDR3 is TGTGCCAGTAGTATCCCTCTGCGACAAGAGACCCAGTACTTC.

This clonotype was recorded a few times. The genes are TRBV20-1 and TRBJ1-5; D gene uncertain. Germline V gives CDR1 DFQATT, CDR2 SNEGSKA (reference sequence). The CDR3 runs 17 residues. Trimming pared 2 bases from V and 2 bases from J, leaving 19 bases between. The CDR3 here is CSARRGGGRQRNQPQHF. DNA of the CDR3: TGCAGTGCTAGACGGGGTGGAGGCCGGCAGCGCAATCAGCCCCAGCATTTT.